Presented here are 20 T cell receptor beta chains from one specimen sequenced in a study of blood T cell repertoires in COVID-19. TCRdb's table, derived via immunoSEQ multiplex PCR, lists solely in-frame clones and lacks some. The table has approximately 130,000 clones, approximately 84% seen once; the top ten hold more than 10%. The source material was peripheral blood. The receptors shown here come from a human donor in a cohort sampled during active COVID-19.

The rearrangement uses TRBV6-1 and TRBJ2-3, with 9 bases that match TRBD2. The CDR3 spans 17 residues. The germline V gene has CDR1 MNHNS and CDR2 SASEGT. V gave up 3 bases and J gave up 4 bases; unmatched junction bases: 11. CDR3 in amino acids: CASSDLVSGGFADTQYF. For the CDR3, the DNA is TGTGCCAGCAGTGACTTAGTTAGCGGGGGTTTCGCAGATACGCAGTATTTT.

The chain couples TRBV5-4 to TRBJ1-3; tentative D call: TRBD1 (5 bases). Germline CDR1 and CDR2: SGHNT and YYREEE (reference sequence). This CDR3 spans 15 amino acids. V dropped 2 bases and J dropped 2 bases, with 11 bases sitting between them. The CDR3: CASSFSGGAGNTIYF. In DNA form, the CDR3 reads TGTGCCAGCAGCTTCTCAGGAGGGGCTGGAAACACCATATATTTT.

The chain couples TRBV4-1 to TRBJ1-2, with 7 nucleotides matching TRBD1. Trimming removed 4 bases from V and 3 bases from J; junction bases left unmatched: 2. This CDR3 region has 13 residues. The V gene's germline CDR1 is MGHRA and CDR2 YSYEKL. This CDR3 is CASSLGTDYGYTF. The CDR3 region has the DNA TGCGCCAGCAGCCTCGGGACAGACTATGGCTACACCTTC.

V gene TRBV12-3 or TRBV12-4 combines with J gene TRBJ1-1, with no clear D. The CDR3 loop spans 11 amino acids. V lost 6 bases and J lost 8, with 10 bases in between. CDR3 sequence (DNA): TGTGCCAGCAGGCCGGAGGTGGAAGCTTTCTTT. This gives the protein CASRPEVEAFF.

The chain joins TRBV5-8 to TRBJ2-1, with 9 nucleotides matching TRBD1. V lost 4 bases to trimming and J lost 6 bases; unmatched junction nucleotides: 8. CDR1 is SGHTS, CDR2 YDEGEE, per germline. The CDR3 has 15 residues. CDR3: CASSPGDRVINEQFF. The DNA of the CDR3 is TGTGCCAGCAGCCCCGGGGACAGGGTCATCAATGAGCAGTTCTTC.

V and J are TRBV24-1 and TRBJ2-3; 7 bases agree with TRBD1. V gave up 3 bases and J gave up 1 base; unmatched junction bases: 3. CDR3 length equals 15 residues. Germline CDR1 KGHDR, CDR2 SFDVKD. CDR3 in amino acids: CATSDRDRGTDTQYF. In DNA, the CDR3 is TGTGCCACCAGTGATAGGGACAGAGGCACAGATACGCAGTATTTT.

The chain couples TRBV7-9 to TRBJ1-1; TRBD1 matches at 9 bases. V gave up 3 bases and J gave up 2 bases; unmatched junction bases: 4. CDR1 is SEHNR and CDR2 is FQNEAQ in the germline V gene (reference sequence). The CDR3 length is 15 residues. The DNA of the CDR3 is TGTGCCAGCAGCTTCCCGGGACAGGGTAACACTGAAGCTTTCTTT. Encoded protein: CASSFPGQGNTEAFF.

This chain uses TRBV7-8 with TRBJ2-1, with 10 bases identical to TRBD1. J lost 4 bases, V lost 4 bases, and 4 bases had no gene match. CDR1 is SGHVS, CDR2 FQNEAQ, per germline. The CDR3 is made up of 15 amino acids. CDR3: CASSSGQGVYNEQFF. CDR3 nucleotides: TGTGCCAGCAGCTCAGGACAGGGGGTTTACAATGAGCAGTTCTTC. Full variable domain (outside the CDR3, taken from reference TRBV7-8 and TRBJ2-1): GAGVSQSPRYKVAKRGQDVALRCDPISGHVSLFWYQQALGQGPEFLTYFQNEAQLDKSGLPSDRFFAERPEGSVSTLKIQRTQQEDSAVYLCASSSGQGVYNEQFFGPGTRLTVL.

Here the CDR3 reads CAWSVFAPGPSYEQYF. The CDR3 nucleotides are TGTGCCTGGAGTGTATTTGCCCCCGGTCCCTCCTACGAGCAGTACTTC. The genes are TRBV30 and TRBJ2-7, with D uncertain. V shed 0 bases and J shed 0 bases, with 15 bases lying between them. This CDR3 has 16 residues. Per germline, CDR1 GTSNPN and CDR2 SVGIG (reference sequence).

J is TRBJ2-7 and V is TRBV3-1 (or the pseudogene TRBV3-2); 7 bases align to TRBD1. Germline-derived CDR1 and CDR2 are LGHDT and YNNKEL (reference sequence). The CDR3 contains 14 residues. V shed 2 bases and J 7 bases; nucleotides not matched to a gene: 8. DNA of the CDR3: TGTGCCAGCAGCCAACAGACAGGGTTCGGAGAGCAGTACTTC. Residues: CASSQQTGFGEQYF.

With regard to this clone: Distinct nucleotide sequences in the sample also encode this CDR3. The rearrangement joins TRBV12-3 or TRBV12-4 to TRBJ1-2; D remains ambiguous. The CDR3 has 13 residues. Deletions cut 1 base from V and 1 base from J, with 4 bases between. CDR3 protein: CASSLGSNYGYTF. The DNA for the CDR3 is TGTGCCAGCAGTTTAGGGAGTAACTATGGCTACACCTTC.

The rearrangement joins TRBV27 to TRBJ2-7; perhaps TRBD1 as D (5 bases). CDR1 is MNHEY, CDR2 SMNVEV, per germline (reference sequence). This CDR3 contains 14 residues. V lost 6 bases, J lost 0 bases, and 12 bases lay in between. In DNA form, the CDR3 reads TGTGCCAGCAGCGCCGTAGACAGCTCCTACGAGCAGTACTTC. Protein sequence: CASSAVDSSYEQYF.

J is TRBJ1-3 and V is TRBV3-1 (or the pseudogene TRBV3-2); D not resolved. The CDR3 runs 15 residues. CDR1 is LGHDT, CDR2 YNNKEL, per germline (reference sequence). V lost 4 bases and J 4 bases, leaving 14 bases between the germline ends. Written as DNA, the CDR3 is TGTGCCAGCAGCCTACGGGGTTTGCCGGGAAACACCATATATTTT. Translated, it gives CASSLRGLPGNTIYF.

In DNA, the CDR3 is TGTGCCAGCAGCCCCCCCCGGACAGAGCGTGGTGAAAAACTGTTTTTT. As protein: CASSPPRTERGEKLFF. This chain links TRBV6-6 with TRBJ1-4; possible D gene TRBD1, 6 bases. CDR3 length: 16 amino acids. Trimming removed 6 bases at V and 7 bases at J, with 21 bases between. The V gene's germline CDR1 is MNHNY and CDR2 SVGAGI (reference sequence).

This clone was seen ten or more times. The chain couples TRBV12-3 or TRBV12-4 to TRBJ2-3; D is uncertain. The CDR3 is 12 residues long. Trimming stripped 2 bases from V and 7 bases from J, with 7 bases between. The CDR3 is CASSLSVNTQYF. The CDR3 DNA sequence: TGTGCCAGCAGTTTAAGCGTGAATACGCAGTATTTT.

With respect to this clone: Relative to the germline gene, one junction end is altered; a read error may explain this. The chain has TRBV30 and TRBJ1-4; no firm D call. CDR1 and CDR2 (germline): GTSNPN, SVGIG (reference sequence). The CDR3 is 12 amino acids. The DNA for the CDR3 is TGTGCCTGGAGTCGGGGTTTAATGAACATAATTTTT. Protein: CAWSRGLMNIIF.

For this clone: The missing conserved phenylalanine or tryptophan at the end of this CDR3 makes a read error likely. The J gene is TRBJ1-2, the V gene TRBV18; D possibly corresponds to TRBD1 (5 bases). V was pared by 2 bases and J by 5 bases, with 12 bases between. The CDR3 sequence is 14 residues long. CDR1 KGHSH and CDR2 LQKENI come from the germline V gene. As DNA, the CDR3 is TGTGCCAGCTCACCAGGGGCGCGGCAATATGGCTACACCCTC. Translation gives CASSPGARQYGYTL.

The V call is TRBV6-5, the J call TRBJ2-7; the match to TRBD1 covers 8 bases. The CDR3 is 13 residues long. V gave up 6 bases and J gave up 6 bases; unmatched junction bases: 7. Per the germline V gene, CDR1 is MNHEY and CDR2 is SVGAGI. The CDR3 loop is CASRRTGFSEQYF. Written as DNA, the CDR3 is TGTGCCAGCAGAAGGACAGGGTTTAGCGAGCAGTACTTC.

This chain joins TRBV9 and TRBJ2-1, with 9 bases lining up with TRBD2. The length of the CDR3 is 16 residues. Germline-derived CDR1 and CDR2 are SGDLS and YYNGEE. Unmatched junction bases numbered 8, after V lost 0 bases and J lost 7 bases. CDR3 amino acids: CASSVGTGLALNEQFF. CDR3 coding DNA: TGTGCCAGCAGCGTAGGAACCGGACTAGCGTTGAATGAGCAGTTCTTC.

The V and J genes are TRBV19 and TRBJ2-5; 9 positions agree with TRBD1. CDR1 is LNHDA and CDR2 is SQIVND in the germline V gene (reference sequence). Trimming removed 0 bases from V and 3 bases from J; junction bases left unmatched: 8. The CDR3 length is 17 residues. CDR3 in DNA: TGTGCCAGTAGTATAGATTCTCTGGGACAGGGTAAAGAGACCCAGTACTTC. Its protein is CASSIDSLGQGKETQYF.